This TCR beta chain comes out of a study of cytomegalovirus exposure and HLA in healthy donors. In the study overall: Findings of an earlier analysis included 90 million to 120 million unique TCR beta sequences from roughly 200 million T cells. Points from the study as a whole: The authors later linked a missense DCLRE1C variant to TCR beta V- and J-gene trimming. Researchers catalogued 160 or so TCR beta chains as cytomegalovirus-associated.

This CDR3 comprises 13 residues. CDR1 is WSHSY, CDR2 SAAADI, per germline. V was pared by 6 bases and J by 5 bases, with 11 bases between. To note about this clone: Its antigen is not identified.

PCR used 60 Vbeta primers and 13 Jbeta primers. Per the authors' pipeline: Approximately 79 million unique TCR beta chains, 9.5 million to 11 million of them shared, were counted by a later analysis. Measured with immunoSEQ multiplex PCR; TCRdb has only the in-frame clones, and not every one. V and J calls and clone size are as listed in that table; D and trimming were resolved from the DNA. The repertoire holds roughly 190,000 clones, with roughly four fifths as singletons. Sequencing input: PBMCs. The sequence was collected from a woman aged 18 to 35 in good health and CMV-seronegative. This chain connects TRBV10-2 to TRBJ1-5; D ambiguous. The CDR3 region has the DNA TGCGCCAGCAGCTCATTAGCAGATCAGCCCCAGCATTTT. Its translation is CASSSLADQPQHF.